What follows describes a single T cell receptor beta chain. V lost 2 bases and J 4 bases, leaving 11 bases between the germline ends. In germline, CDR1 is GTSNPN, CDR2 SVGIG (reference sequence). The CDR3 length is 14 residues. The assay was immunoSEQ multiplex PCR, and TCRdb's table has in-frame clones only and misses some. The table has about 92,000 clones, approximately 88% seen once. The data stem from a study of T cell responses to AZD1222 COVID-19 vaccine. The sequencing used peripheral blood, collected on day 0 of AZD1222 vaccination. This chain uses TRBV30 with TRBJ1-4; D possibly corresponds to TRBD1 (5 bases). This TCR was sampled from an adult in good health. The chain's CDR3 is CAWSTGGGNEKLFF. The CDR3 coding sequence is TGTGCCTGGAGTACCGGGGGGGGTAATGAAAAACTGTTTTTT.